The rows below give T cell receptor beta chains drawn from one sample of a study of blood T cell repertoires in COVID-19. Libraries were prepared by immunoSEQ multiplex PCR; TCRdb keeps only in-frame clonotypes and omits some of them. The data show about 210,000 clones, with 75% to 90% seen just once and approximately 0.69% held by the top ten. The sequenced sample consisted of peripheral blood. The source is a man aged 35 to 55 with acute or convalescent COVID-19. Both conserved end residues are part of each CDR3. The order of the fields is clone size, D gene, J gene, CDR3 length, V gene, CDR3 DNA, CDR3 protein. D genes are given only for firm matches. The size entry is marked missing in some rows and otherwise reads once, few, many or a size class.

clone_size: .; d_call: TRBD1; j_call: TRBJ2-7; cdr3_length: 17; v_call: TRBV13; cdr3_nt: TGTGCCAGCAGCCCGGATAGGGGGACAGGGAGCTCCTACGAGCAGTACTTC; cdr3_aa: CASSPDRGTGSSYEQYF
clone_size: .; d_call: TRBD2; j_call: TRBJ2-3; cdr3_length: 18; v_call: TRBV7-9; cdr3_nt: TGTGCCAGCAGCCCCCAGTGGACTAGCGGCTTGAAGGCAGATACGCAGTATTTT; cdr3_aa: CASSPQWTSGLKADTQYF
clone_size: .; d_call: TRBD2; j_call: TRBJ2-7; cdr3_length: 13; v_call: TRBV5-6; cdr3_nt: TGTGCCAGCAGCTTGGCCAGCGGGGGGCGGAGGTACTTC; cdr3_aa: CASSLASGGRRYF
clone_size: .; d_call: TRBD1; j_call: TRBJ1-4; cdr3_length: 14; v_call: TRBV27; cdr3_nt: TGTGCCAGCGGGGCCGGGACAGGGATACAAAAACTGTTTTTT; cdr3_aa: CASGAGTGIQKLFF
clone_size: few; d_call: .; j_call: TRBJ2-1; cdr3_length: 16; v_call: TRBV5-5; cdr3_nt: TGTGCCAGCAACCCCAAAGGGGACTCGGATATCTATGAGCAGTTCTTC; cdr3_aa: CASNPKGDSDIYEQFF
clone_size: .; d_call: TRBD1; j_call: TRBJ1-1; cdr3_length: 15; v_call: TRBV19; cdr3_nt: TGTGCCAGTAGTAACCCCTACAGGGGGTCCACTGAAGCTTTCTTT; cdr3_aa: CASSNPYRGSTEAFF
clone_size: .; d_call: TRBD1; j_call: TRBJ1-3; cdr3_length: 15; v_call: TRBV9; cdr3_nt: TGTGCCAGCAGCCCCCGGACAGGCTCTGGAAACACCATATATTTT; cdr3_aa: CASSPRTGSGNTIYF
clone_size: .; d_call: TRBD2; j_call: TRBJ2-1; cdr3_length: 14; v_call: TRBV18; cdr3_nt: TGTGCCAGCTTCACTGGGGTAGCGGGGCATGAGCAGTTCTTC; cdr3_aa: CASFTGVAGHEQFF
clone_size: .; d_call: .; j_call: TRBJ2-7; cdr3_length: 13; v_call: TRBV12-3/TRBV12-4; cdr3_nt: TGTGCCAGCAGTCTCCCGGACATGAACGAGCAGTACTTC; cdr3_aa: CASSLPDMNEQYF
clone_size: .; d_call: .; j_call: TRBJ2-3; cdr3_length: 16; v_call: TRBV4-2; cdr3_nt: TGTGCCAGCAGCCAAGCCCGGGAGTCGAGCACAGATACGCAGTATTTT; cdr3_aa: CASSQARESSTDTQYF
clone_size: .; d_call: TRBD1; j_call: TRBJ1-1; cdr3_length: 14; v_call: TRBV5-1; cdr3_nt: TGCGCCAGCAGCACCCACAGGGGCAACACTGAAGCTTTCTTT; cdr3_aa: CASSTHRGNTEAFF
clone_size: .; d_call: .; j_call: TRBJ1-5; cdr3_length: 16; v_call: TRBV2; cdr3_nt: TGTGCCAGCAGTGGGGCCTTGACAGATAGCAATCAGCCCCAGCATTTT; cdr3_aa: CASSGALTDSNQPQHF
clone_size: .; d_call: TRBD2; j_call: TRBJ2-7; cdr3_length: 16; v_call: TRBV5-1; cdr3_nt: TGCGCCAGCAGATTGACTAGCGGGGGGCCCTCACACGAGCAGTACTTC; cdr3_aa: CASRLTSGGPSHEQYF
clone_size: .; d_call: TRBD2; j_call: TRBJ2-7; cdr3_length: 13; v_call: TRBV6-2/TRBV6-3; cdr3_nt: TGTGCCAGCAGTCCCCTAGCGGGAGACGAGCAGTACTTC; cdr3_aa: CASSPLAGDEQYF
clone_size: few; d_call: TRBD1; j_call: TRBJ2-7; cdr3_length: 14; v_call: TRBV6-6; cdr3_nt: TGTGCCAGCAGGTTAGACAGGGGACGATACGAGCAGTACTTC; cdr3_aa: CASRLDRGRYEQYF
clone_size: few; d_call: .; j_call: TRBJ1-5; cdr3_length: 15; v_call: TRBV19; cdr3_nt: TGTGCCAGTAGTAAGAGTATCTATAGCAATCAGCCCCAGCATTTT; cdr3_aa: CASSKSIYSNQPQHF
clone_size: .; d_call: .; j_call: TRBJ1-5; cdr3_length: 15; v_call: TRBV24-1; cdr3_nt: TGTGCCACCAGTCCCCGGGATCGGGGCAATCAGCCCCAGCATTTT; cdr3_aa: CATSPRDRGNQPQHF
clone_size: .; d_call: TRBD1; j_call: TRBJ2-7; cdr3_length: 16; v_call: TRBV5-1; cdr3_nt: TGCGCCAGCAGCCGTGGATTGAGACAGGGGGACTACGAGCAGTACTTC; cdr3_aa: CASSRGLRQGDYEQYF
clone_size: .; d_call: TRBD1; j_call: TRBJ2-1; cdr3_length: 14; v_call: TRBV11-3; cdr3_nt: TGTGCCAGCAGCTACGGGACAGGGTTGAGTGAGCAGTTCTTC; cdr3_aa: CASSYGTGLSEQFF
clone_size: .; d_call: .; j_call: TRBJ2-1; cdr3_length: 12; v_call: TRBV6-5; cdr3_nt: TGTGCCAGCAGGGGGACTTACAATGAGCAGTTCTTC; cdr3_aa: CASRGTYNEQFF
clone_size: .; d_call: .; j_call: TRBJ2-2; cdr3_length: 16; v_call: TRBV7-8; cdr3_nt: TGTGCCAGCAGCTTAGCGGCCTCAGGGAGGACCGGGGAGCTGTTTTTT; cdr3_aa: CASSLAASGRTGELFF
clone_size: .; d_call: .; j_call: TRBJ1-1; cdr3_length: 14; v_call: TRBV18; cdr3_nt: TGTGCCAGCTCATTCAGCCAGCAGGACACTGAAGCTTTCTTT; cdr3_aa: CASSFSQQDTEAFF